A selection of T cell receptor beta chains follows, all from one sample in a study of blood T cells in healthy people across ages. TCRdb independently ran MiXCR on the 5' RACE reads; one entry per CDR3 protein. The sample records just under 550,000 distinct CDR3 sequences, nearly 25% being singletons. The sample was also reused in another study, on T cells of mothers and their children.

Sequences were obtained from blood. These receptors were taken from a boy aged 5-17 years in good health. CDR3s include the opening cysteine and the closing phenylalanine or tryptophan. A D gene is named only where the DNA matches it firmly. Size values are once, few and many counts, or a class for expanded clones, and some rows have none.

cdr3_nt,cdr3_aa,d_call,j_call,cdr3_length,clone_size,v_call
TGTGCCAGCAGCTACCCAGGGGGGCACTACGAGCAGTACTTC,CASSYPGGHYEQYF,.,TRBJ2-7,14,.,TRBV7-9
TGCGCCAGCAGCCAAGGTCCCTCGTGGGATCCTGAGGAGCAGTACTTC,CASSQGPSWDPEEQYF,.,TRBJ2-7,16,.,TRBV4-3
TGCAGTGCTAGTTCTCCGGGACAGGGAATTTTCGATACGCAGTATTTT,CSASSPGQGIFDTQYF,TRBD1,TRBJ2-3,16,.,TRBV20-1
TGTGCCAGCAGCTTAATCCCTTCCGAGCAGTACTTC,CASSLIPSEQYF,.,TRBJ2-7,12,few,TRBV7-6
TGTGCCAGCAGCCGAGGCGCAGTCCGGGAGCTGTTTTTT,CASSRGAVRELFF,.,TRBJ2-2,13,.,TRBV7-2
TGCGCCAGCAGCTTGGAAGGGCCACAGGGCTCAGAGCAGTACTTC,CASSLEGPQGSEQYF,.,TRBJ2-5,15,.,TRBV5-1
TGTGCCAGCAGCGGGGGGGGTCTAAAGGGGAGCCAGTTCTTC,CASSGGGLKGSQFF,TRBD2,TRBJ2-1,14,once,TRBV9
TGTGCCAGCAGTTTCGGGTTGGGCGGCTACACCTTC,CASSFGLGGYTF,.,TRBJ1-2,12,once,TRBV28
TGTGCCAGCAGCGCCACCGGGACAGGTTTCTCTGGAAACACCATATATTTT,CASSATGTGFSGNTIYF,TRBD1,TRBJ1-3,17,.,TRBV9
TGTGCCATCAGTGCCCCTTCGGGGGCCAACGTCCTGACTTTC,CAISAPSGANVLTF,.,TRBJ2-6,14,few,TRBV10-3
TGTGCCAGCAGTCTCGCGGTCGGAAATGAGCAGTTCTTC,CASSLAVGNEQFF,.,TRBJ2-1,13,.,TRBV6-5
TGTGCCAGCAGTCGTCAAGGTTGGGAAAACACCATATATTTT,CASSRQGWENTIYF,.,TRBJ1-3,14,few,TRBV6-6
TGCAGTGCTAGTGGTTTCGGGGACGTGGATTACAATGAGCAGTTCTTC,CSASGFGDVDYNEQFF,.,TRBJ2-1,16,.,TRBV20-1
TGCGCCAGCAGCTTGGGGGACAGGGAGAACACCGGGGAGCTGTTTTTT,CASSLGDRENTGELFF,TRBD1,TRBJ2-2,16,few,TRBV5-1
TGTGCCACCGGGGGGGCGGTTGAGCAGTTCTTC,CATGGAVEQFF,TRBD2,TRBJ2-1,11,few,TRBV3-1
TGTGCCACCAGTGACGGACAAGTACAGCCCCAGCATTTT,CATSDGQVQPQHF,.,TRBJ1-5,13,few,TRBV24-1
TGTGCCAGCAAGGCGAACACTGAAGCTTTCTTT,CASKANTEAFF,.,TRBJ1-1,11,.,TRBV6-6
TGTGCCAGCAGCTTGGGGACTAGCATGGATACGCAGTATTTT,CASSLGTSMDTQYF,TRBD2,TRBJ2-3,14,.,TRBV7-3
TGCAGTGCATACGGAGGGGTAAATCAGCCCCAGCATTTT,CSAYGGVNQPQHF,.,TRBJ1-5,13,.,TRBV20-1
TGTGCCAGCAGTTACGTCCCCCGGGGACGCGGCTATGGCTACACCTTC,CASSYVPRGRGYGYTF,.,TRBJ1-2,16,.,TRBV6-6
TGTGCCAGCAGCCCCGCCGAGGGGGGAGAAGCTTTCTTT,CASSPAEGGEAFF,.,TRBJ1-1,13,few,TRBV7-9
TGTGCCAGCAGTCCTTTACAATTCTCTGGGGCCAACGTCCTGACTTTC,CASSPLQFSGANVLTF,.,TRBJ2-6,16,.,TRBV2
TGTGCCAGCAGCATACAGGTGTCCACAGATACGCAGTATTTT,CASSIQVSTDTQYF,.,TRBJ2-3,14,.,TRBV7-9
TGTGCCAGCACCCTCTCCTCCCATGAAAAACTGTTTTTT,CASTLSSHEKLFF,.,TRBJ1-4,13,few,TRBV7-9
TGCGCCAGCAGCCAAGGGGTGCATGAGCAGTTCTTC,CASSQGVHEQFF,.,TRBJ2-1,12,few,TRBV4-3
TGCGCCAGCAGCTTGGTACCCGACTGGAACGGGGAGCTGTTTTTT,CASSLVPDWNGELFF,.,TRBJ2-2,15,few,TRBV5-1
TGTGCCTGGAGTCAAGTGGAGACCCAGTACTTC,CAWSQVETQYF,.,TRBJ2-5,11,.,TRBV30
TGTGCCATCAGTAGCTCGGACAGGGAGACCCAGTACTTC,CAISSSDRETQYF,TRBD1,TRBJ2-5,13,.,TRBV10-3
TGTGCCAGCAGTTCGACCGGGACTGAAGCTTTCTTT,CASSSTGTEAFF,.,TRBJ1-1,12,few,TRBV12-3/TRBV12-4
TGCGCCAGCAGCCAAGGACTAGCGGGGTTCGAGACCCAGTACTTC,CASSQGLAGFETQYF,TRBD2,TRBJ2-5,15,few,TRBV4-3
TGTGCCAGCAGTGAATCTGGACAGGTAGAAATTAACAATGAGCAGTTCTTC,CASSESGQVEINNEQFF,TRBD1,TRBJ2-1,17,.,TRBV25-1
TGTGCCAGCAGTCGGGCCGGGACAGGATACAATGAGCAGTTCTTC,CASSRAGTGYNEQFF,TRBD1,TRBJ2-1,15,few,TRBV6-5
TGTGCCAGCAGCATTGGGACTGCGAAAGAGACCCAGTACTTC,CASSIGTAKETQYF,.,TRBJ2-5,14,.,TRBV9
TGCAGTGCTTTAGACTACGAGCAGTACTTC,CSALDYEQYF,.,TRBJ2-7,10,.,TRBV20-1
TGTGCCAGCAGGCCCGGGACAGGGTGGGAGACCCAGTACTTC,CASRPGTGWETQYF,TRBD1,TRBJ2-5,14,few,TRBV12-3/TRBV12-4
TGTGCCAGCAGGGACCTAGGAGATACTGAAGCTTTCTTT,CASRDLGDTEAFF,.,TRBJ1-1,13,few,TRBV6-2/TRBV6-3
TGTGCCAGCAGTCCGGGACAGCTAAACCAAGAGACCCAGTACTTC,CASSPGQLNQETQYF,TRBD1,TRBJ2-5,15,many,TRBV12-3/TRBV12-4
TGCAGTGCTAAACGACAGCTTAATGAAAAACTGTCTTTT,CSAKRQLNEKLSF,.,TRBJ1-4,13,few,TRBV20-1
TGTGCCAGCAGTGTCCGGAGAAAGGAGCTGTTTTTT,CASSVRRKELFF,.,TRBJ2-2,12,few,TRBV2
TGTGCCAGCAGCCCGACTGCCCAGGGGGGCAGCACAGATACGCAGTATTTT,CASSPTAQGGSTDTQYF,.,TRBJ2-3,17,.,TRBV7-9
TGCGCCAGCAGCCCCTCACCTAGCGGGACCGCCTACGAGCAGTACTTC,CASSPSPSGTAYEQYF,TRBD2,TRBJ2-7,16,.,TRBV4-3
TGTGCCAGCAGCCAGGTTCGGGGGACGGTAACAGAGACCCAGTACTTC,CASSQVRGTVTETQYF,.,TRBJ2-5,16,few,TRBV3-1
TGTGCCAGCAGCGTAGTGGGGGACAGGGCTGAAAAACTGTTTTTT,CASSVVGDRAEKLFF,TRBD1,TRBJ1-4,15,.,TRBV9
TGTGCCAGCAACACCGGGACGCGGGAGACCCAGTACTTC,CASNTGTRETQYF,.,TRBJ2-5,13,.,TRBV7-8
TGCGCCAGCGCCTCTAGGGCGGAAGAGACCCAGTACTTC,CASASRAEETQYF,.,TRBJ2-5,13,.,TRBV5-1
TGTGCCAGCGGCGCCTTCTCAGCGGGAGGGGAGACCCAGTACTTC,CASGAFSAGGETQYF,TRBD2,TRBJ2-5,15,.,TRBV28
TGTGCCAGCAGCCTGACAGGGTCCGATGAGCAGTTCTTC,CASSLTGSDEQFF,TRBD1,TRBJ2-1,13,.,TRBV7-9
TGCGCCAGCAGCCAAGTCCCCGGACTGCGACTCACAGATACGCAGTATTTT,CASSQVPGLRLTDTQYF,.,TRBJ2-3,17,.,TRBV4-3
TGTGCCAGCAGTTTTGGGGACAGGGGTGAGGGAGAGACCCAGTACTTC,CASSFGDRGEGETQYF,TRBD1,TRBJ2-5,16,few,TRBV28
TGTGCCACCGAAGCCCGTTTTACCAATGAGCAGTTCTTC,CATEARFTNEQFF,.,TRBJ2-1,13,.,TRBV24-1
TGTGCCAGCAGCCAGGGGTGGGGAGGCTACACCTTC,CASSQGWGGYTF,.,TRBJ1-2,12,.,TRBV14
TGTGCCAGCAGCTCCACCGGGACTAGCGGGAGGGCCCGGGAGCAGTACTTC,CASSSTGTSGRAREQYF,TRBD2,TRBJ2-7,17,few,TRBV7-9
TGTGCCAGCAGCCCGACGGGGCAGGGGGCGAGGTCTGGAGGCTACACCTTC,CASSPTGQGARSGGYTF,TRBD1,TRBJ1-2,17,.,TRBV9
TGTGCTAGCAGCCCTGGGACGCACAGCACAGATACGCAGTATTTT,CASSPGTHSTDTQYF,.,TRBJ2-3,15,.,TRBV7-7
TGTGCCAGCAGTGGGGGGGGGCCCACCGGGGAGCTGTTTTTT,CASSGGGPTGELFF,.,TRBJ2-2,14,.,TRBV2
TGTGCCAGCAGTTCCACAGGGCGGGATGGCTACACCTTC,CASSSTGRDGYTF,.,TRBJ1-2,13,few,TRBV6-1
TGTGCCAGCAGCTTCGGGACAGGAGTAAACATTCAGTACTTC,CASSFGTGVNIQYF,TRBD1,TRBJ2-4,14,.,TRBV11-2
TGTGCCAGCTCACCAACCCTAGCGCCCCAGGATTACAATGAGCAGCTCTTC,CASSPTLAPQDYNEQLF,.,TRBJ2-5,17,few,TRBV18
TGTGCCAGCAGCTCAGCACCCTCGGGACAGGGTTCGGCAGATACGCAGTATTTT,CASSSAPSGQGSADTQYF,TRBD1,TRBJ2-3,18,.,TRBV7-9
TGTGCCAGCATCCTCGAGCCCGGGACTAGCGGGAAAACAAACAATGAGCAGTTCTTC,CASILEPGTSGKTNNEQFF,TRBD2,TRBJ2-1,19,few,TRBV28